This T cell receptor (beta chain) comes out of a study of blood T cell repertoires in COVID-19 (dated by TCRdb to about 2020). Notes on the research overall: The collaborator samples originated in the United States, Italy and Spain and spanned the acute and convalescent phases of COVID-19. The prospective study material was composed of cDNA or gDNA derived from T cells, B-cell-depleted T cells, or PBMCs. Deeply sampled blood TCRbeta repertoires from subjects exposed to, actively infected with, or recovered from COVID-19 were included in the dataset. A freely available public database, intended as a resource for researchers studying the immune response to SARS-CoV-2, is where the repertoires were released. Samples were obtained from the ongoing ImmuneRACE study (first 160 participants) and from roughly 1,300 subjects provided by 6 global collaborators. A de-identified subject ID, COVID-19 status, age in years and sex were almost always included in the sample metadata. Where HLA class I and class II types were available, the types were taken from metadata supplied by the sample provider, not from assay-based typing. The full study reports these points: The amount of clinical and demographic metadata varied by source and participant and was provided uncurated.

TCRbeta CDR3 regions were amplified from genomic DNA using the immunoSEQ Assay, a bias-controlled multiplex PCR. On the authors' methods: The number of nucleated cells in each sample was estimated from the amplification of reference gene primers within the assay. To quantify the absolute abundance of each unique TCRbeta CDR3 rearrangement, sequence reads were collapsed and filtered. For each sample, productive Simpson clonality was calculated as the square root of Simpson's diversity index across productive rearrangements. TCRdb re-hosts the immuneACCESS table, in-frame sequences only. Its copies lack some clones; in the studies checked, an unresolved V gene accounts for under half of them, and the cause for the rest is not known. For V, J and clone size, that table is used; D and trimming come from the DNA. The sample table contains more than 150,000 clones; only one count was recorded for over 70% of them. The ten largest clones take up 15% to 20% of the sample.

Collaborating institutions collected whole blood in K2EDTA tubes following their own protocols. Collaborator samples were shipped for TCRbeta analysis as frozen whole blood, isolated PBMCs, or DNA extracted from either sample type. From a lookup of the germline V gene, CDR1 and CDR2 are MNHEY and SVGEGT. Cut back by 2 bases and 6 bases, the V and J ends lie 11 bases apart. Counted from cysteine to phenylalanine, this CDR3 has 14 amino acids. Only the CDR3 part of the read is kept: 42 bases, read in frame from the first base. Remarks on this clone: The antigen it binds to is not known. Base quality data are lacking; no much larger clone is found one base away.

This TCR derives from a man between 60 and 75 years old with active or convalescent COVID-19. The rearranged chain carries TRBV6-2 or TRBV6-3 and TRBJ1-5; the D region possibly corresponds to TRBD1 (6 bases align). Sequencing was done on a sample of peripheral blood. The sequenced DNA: TGTGCCAGCAGTTACCCCGGACAGTTTCAGCCCCAGCATTTT. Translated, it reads CASSYPGQFQPQHF.